This TCR beta chain is drawn from a study of CD8 T cells in Susac syndrome. Study-wide findings and caveats: By the study's own acknowledgment, its TCR sequencing and HLA analysis included relatively few individuals.

In regard to this clonotype: The antigen remains undetermined.

With random hexamers, reverse transcription was performed on roughly 0.5 to 1 ug of RNA. With immunoSEQ multiplex PCR, TCR beta CDR3 was amplified across 54 Vbeta and 13 Jbeta. TCRdb passed the immunoSEQ multiplex PCR reads through MiXCR, listing each CDR3 protein once. The sample lists about 210,000 distinct CDR3 sequences; over 85% were seen once. The control group consisted of healthy donors matched for age and sex. Negative isolation was used for CD8+ and CD4+ T cells and FACS enrichment for TEMRA cells. V was pared by 5 bases and J by 4 bases, with 6 bases of the junction left unmatched. This CDR3 comprises 15 residues.

The receptor comes from a human donor in good health. Specimen: CD4+ T cells from PBMCs. The chain couples TRBV12-3 or TRBV12-4 to TRBJ2-5; TRBD2 aligns across 11 bases. CDR3 nucleotide sequence: TGTGCCAGCAGTACGGACGGGACTAGCGGAGAGACCCAGTACTTC. The encoded protein is CASSTDGTSGETQYF.